This TCR beta chain was identified in a study of blood T cell repertoires in COVID-19. The CDR3 length is 16 residues. The germline gives CDR1 SEHNR, CDR2 FQNEAQ (reference sequence). V gave up 5 bases and J gave up 5 bases; unmatched junction bases: 11. For recovered donors of Cohort 3, there were two negative PCRs, clearance, or symptom resolution. How the authors handled the data: Reference gene primer amplification in the assay estimated nucleated cell counts. Produced via immunoSEQ multiplex PCR; TCRdb's table is partial and in-frame only. V, J and clone size reflect that table, while D and trimming were determined from the DNA. The data contain about 300,000 clones, approximately 84% of them singletons.

The material sequenced was PBMCs or T cells enriched from blood (not recorded which). The chain is built from TRBV7-9 and TRBJ1-4, with 7 bases that match TRBD1. The TCR sequence derives from a man under 40 who had recovered from COVID-19. In nucleotides, the CDR3 is TGTGCCAGCAGCACAGCAGTGACAGGGAGAAATGAAAAACTGTTTTTT. Translating it yields CASSTAVTGRNEKLFF.